The rows below give T cell receptor beta chains drawn from one sample of a study of blood T cell repertoires in COVID-19. Only in-frame clones appear in the TCRdb table, and some are missing; sequencing was by immunoSEQ multiplex PCR. The data show 30,000 to 45,000 clones, approximately 88% seen once. Sequenced input: peripheral blood. Source of these receptors: a human donor in a cohort sampled during active COVID-19. The CDR3 runs from the conserved cysteine through the conserved F or W. Each record gives: clone size, V gene, D gene, J gene, CDR3 DNA, CDR3 protein. D genes are given only for firm matches. Clone sizes are given selectively: once, few, many, or a class where the clone is expanded.

>NA|TRBV15|NA|TRBJ2-2
TGTGCCACCAGCAGAGATGGTGTCGGCACCGGGGAGCTGTTTTTT
CATSRDGVGTGELFF
>NA|TRBV7-3|NA|TRBJ1-1
TGTGCCAGCAGCTCGCAGGGGAACACTGAAGCTTTCTTT
CASSSQGNTEAFF
>NA|TRBV6-2/TRBV6-3|NA|TRBJ2-7
TGTGCCAGCAGTTTCCCCATCCTGAGCCGAACCTACGAGCAGTACTTC
CASSFPILSRTYEQYF
>NA|TRBV5-8|NA|TRBJ1-2
TGTGCCAGCAGCTTGGGGGCAGGGGACTATGGCTACACCTTC
CASSLGAGDYGYTF
>NA|TRBV7-6|NA|TRBJ2-5
TGTGCCAGCAGCTCCGAGAGGGCGAAGACCCAGTACTTC
CASSSERAKTQYF
>few|TRBV15|TRBD1|TRBJ1-5
TGTGCCACCAGCATGGACAGGGGCTGGCAGCCCCAGCATTTT
CATSMDRGWQPQHF
>once|TRBV7-2|NA|TRBJ1-5
TGTGCCAGCAGCTTATGGGACACGCCTAATCAGCCCCAGCATTTT
CASSLWDTPNQPQHF
>NA|TRBV5-6|NA|TRBJ1-2
TGTGCCAGCATCAGCCGGAGCAGGGCAAACTATGGCTACACCTTC
CASISRSRANYGYTF
>NA|TRBV19|NA|TRBJ1-3
TGTGCCAGTAGTACCCCCAGGGAATACACCATATATTTT
CASSTPREYTIYF
>NA|TRBV19|TRBD2|TRBJ2-1
TGTGCGGCGGCGGGGGGGTCCTACAATGAGCAGTTCTTC
CAAAGGSYNEQFF
>NA|TRBV9|NA|TRBJ2-1
TGTGCCAGCAGCGTAGGAACTAGTAGTTCTAATGAGCAGTTCTTC
CASSVGTSSSNEQFF
>NA|TRBV7-8|NA|TRBJ2-1
TGTGCCAGCAGCTTAGCCGGTAGATTAGCCTACAATGAGCAGTTCTTC
CASSLAGRLAYNEQFF
>NA|TRBV5-1|TRBD2|TRBJ2-2
TGCGCCAGCAGCTTGGTCGCTAGCGGGAGCGTTCCCGGGGAGCTGTTTTTT
CASSLVASGSVPGELFF
>NA|TRBV5-1|NA|TRBJ1-6
TGCGCCAGCAGCTTGGAACAGGGAGCTAATTCACCCCTCCACTTT
CASSLEQGANSPLHF
>NA|TRBV7-6|NA|TRBJ2-3
TGTGCCAGCAGCTTAAAAGCACCCACAGATACGCAGTATTTT
CASSLKAPTDTQYF
>NA|TRBV18|TRBD1|TRBJ2-2
TGTGCCAGCTCACCAGACAGGGGGCGTCCCACCGGGGAGCTGTTTTTT
CASSPDRGRPTGELFF
>NA|TRBV30|TRBD2|TRBJ2-5
TGTGCCTGGAGTGATAAGATAGCGGGAGGGGTGGAGACCCAGTACTTC
CAWSDKIAGGVETQYF
>NA|TRBV15|NA|TRBJ1-5
TGTGCCACCAGCAGAGATCCGTCTGTTAATCAGCCCCAGCATTTT
CATSRDPSVNQPQHF
>NA|TRBV27|NA|TRBJ2-5
TGTGCCAGCAGTTTATACGGGGAGACCCAGTACTTC
CASSLYGETQYF
>NA|TRBV6-1|TRBD1|TRBJ1-4
TGTGCCAGCAGTGAAGCGGGAGGACAGGGTGAAAAACTGTTTTTT
CASSEAGGQGEKLFF
>NA|TRBV13|TRBD1|TRBJ1-6
TGTGCCAGCACACGCGCTGTCGGGACAGACAATTCACCCCTCCACTTT
CASTRAVGTDNSPLHF
>NA|TRBV27|TRBD2|TRBJ2-7
TGTGCCAGCAGTCCCTTTGGAGAGCGGGAGGCCTCCTACGAGCAGTACTTC
CASSPFGEREASYEQYF
>NA|TRBV6-2/TRBV6-3|TRBD2|TRBJ2-1
TGTGCCAGCAGTCTCGGGACTAGCGGTTACAATGAGCAGTTCTTC
CASSLGTSGYNEQFF
>NA|TRBV10-2|TRBD1|TRBJ1-6
TGCGCCAGCAGTACACCAAGAGGACAGGGATCTTATAATTCACCCCTCCACTTT
CASSTPRGQGSYNSPLHF
>NA|TRBV4-2|TRBD2|TRBJ2-6
TGTGCCAGCAGCCACGGTCTAGCGGGAGGGACTGGGGCCAACGTCCTGACTTTC
CASSHGLAGGTGANVLTF
>NA|TRBV4-3|NA|TRBJ2-2
TGCGCCAGCAGCCAAAGGAGGGGGGGCGGGAGCGAGCTGTTTTTT
CASSQRRGGGSELFF
>NA|TRBV27|TRBD2|TRBJ2-2
TGTGCCAGCAGCCATACTAGCGGGAGGGCCGGGGAGCTGTTTTTT
CASSHTSGRAGELFF
>NA|TRBV7-9|TRBD1|TRBJ1-1
TGTGCCAGCAGCTCCAGGACAGGGAACACTGAAGCTTTCTTT
CASSSRTGNTEAFF
>few|TRBV5-1|NA|TRBJ1-6
TGCGCCAGCAGCTTCCCTCGACAGGATTCACCCCTCCACTTT
CASSFPRQDSPLHF
>NA|TRBV4-1|NA|TRBJ1-1
TGCGCCAGCAGCCAAGATAGTGTGGGGCTCGCTGAAGCTTTCTTT
CASSQDSVGLAEAFF
>NA|TRBV11-2|TRBD2|TRBJ2-5
TGTGCCAGCAGCCGACTAGCGGCAAAAGAGACCCAGTACTTC
CASSRLAAKETQYF
>NA|TRBV30|TRBD1|TRBJ1-2
TGTGCCTGGGACGTAACAGGGGCGCGGGGCTACACCTTC
CAWDVTGARGYTF
>NA|TRBV7-9|TRBD1|TRBJ1-1
TGTGCCAGCAGCTCAACGGACGGACAGGGGGACACTGAAGCTTTCTTT
CASSSTDGQGDTEAFF
>once|TRBV28|NA|TRBJ1-2
TGTGCCAGCAGCACAACAGGGCGTCTTGGCTACACCTTC
CASSTTGRLGYTF
>NA|TRBV11-2|NA|TRBJ2-1
TGTGCCAGCAGCCCCGGGGAGAATGAGCAGTTCTTC
CASSPGENEQFF
>NA|TRBV4-1|TRBD1|TRBJ1-1
TGCGCCAGCAGCCACCGACAGGGGGCGGACACTGAAGCTTTCTTT
CASSHRQGADTEAFF
>NA|TRBV29-1|NA|TRBJ2-3
TGCAGCGTTGATGGGTCCCAGGGTCTCACAGATACGCAGTATTTT
CSVDGSQGLTDTQYF
>NA|TRBV7-7|TRBD1|TRBJ2-7
TGTGCCAGCAGCGTCGGGACAGGGGCCGAGCAGTACTTC
CASSVGTGAEQYF
>NA|TRBV28|TRBD2|TRBJ2-2
TGTGCCAGCAGTTTATGGACTAGCGGGAGCGGGGACGTAGGAGGGGAGCTGTTTTTT
CASSLWTSGSGDVGGELFF
>NA|TRBV7-2|NA|TRBJ1-1
TGTGCCAGCAGCTTAGGGGCAGTGAACACTGAAGCTTTCTTT
CASSLGAVNTEAFF
>NA|TRBV30|NA|TRBJ1-4
TGTGCCTACCGGAAGCCGGGACACCGTAATGAAAAACTGTTTTTT
CAYRKPGHRNEKLFF
>NA|TRBV7-2|NA|TRBJ1-2
TGTGCCAGCAGCTTAGTGGGCAGGGTTAATAGTGGCTACACCTTC
CASSLVGRVNSGYTF
>NA|TRBV23-1|TRBD1|TRBJ2-5
TGCGCCAGATTACCGGACAGGGTAGAGACCCAGTACTTC
CARLPDRVETQYF
>NA|TRBV3-1/TRBV3-2|TRBD2|TRBJ2-1
TGTGCCAGCAGACTCACTAGCGGGAGATCGTACAATGAGCAGTTCTTC
CASRLTSGRSYNEQFF
>NA|TRBV19|NA|TRBJ1-5
TGTGCCAGTAGTATAGGGACCAGGGGACACAGTCAGCCCCAGCATTTT
CASSIGTRGHSQPQHF
>NA|TRBV6-5|NA|TRBJ1-2
TGTGCCAGCAGTTACGGGGGGTCTAGCTATGGCTACACCTTC
CASSYGGSSYGYTF
>once|TRBV19|TRBD1|TRBJ1-2
TGTGCCAGTAGTATAGTAGGGACAGGGGACGGCTACACCTTC
CASSIVGTGDGYTF
>NA|TRBV27|TRBD2|TRBJ2-1
TGTGCCAGCAGTTTAGGGACTAGCGGGGGTTTTGAGCAGTTCTTC
CASSLGTSGGFEQFF